The present entry profiles one T cell receptor (beta chain) with its context. This sample was taken from a study of OX40 agonist ivuxolimab in advanced cancers. Assay used: immunoSEQ multiplex PCR; TCRdb lists only in-frame clones, some missing. This table has approximately 74,000 clones, approximately 80% appearing once. Autoimmune disease history or systemic immunosuppression barred patients. V dropped 9 bases and J dropped 4; count of bases not matched to a gene: 7. The CDR3 is made up of 15 amino acids. The V gene's germline CDR1 is WSHSY and CDR2 SAAADI. The receptor was derived from an adult with an advanced solid tumor such as melanoma, head and neck, liver or kidney cancer. The sequenced sample was CD4+ or CD8+ T cells sorted from blood, obtained in a trial of the OX40 agonist ivuxolimab. The J gene is TRBJ2-1, the V gene TRBV10-2; 12 bases match TRBD2. CDR3 in DNA: TGCGCCAGTGGGCCGACTAGCGGGGGATACAATGAGCAGTTCTTC. Translating gives CASGPTSGGYNEQFF.